The 18 T cell receptor beta chains in this list originate from one sample, sequenced in a study of monozygotic twins with inflammatory bowel disease. TCRdb re-called the 5' RACE reads and catalogs CDR3 proteins one per entry, DNA excluded. In total, the table holds around 450,000 distinct CDR3 sequences. Sequenced sample: blood. Every receptor here comes from a human donor with ulcerative colitis or Crohn's disease, or a healthy co-twin of an affected twin (not recorded which).

The chain couples TRBV7-8 to TRBJ2-3; the TCRdb call, TRBD1, lacks DNA for checking. From germline, CDR1 is SGHVS and CDR2 FQNEAQ. The CDR3 is 17 amino acids. The CDR3 protein is CASRYSRDRGPPDTQYF.

The chain uses TRBV30 and TRBJ2-2. The V gene's germline CDR1 is GTSNPN and CDR2 SVGIG (reference sequence). This CDR3 spans 13 amino acids. CDR3 amino acids: CAWSGANTGELFF.

The gene calls are TRBV10-3 and TRBJ2-3. The CDR3 contains 12 residues. CDR1 is ENHRY and CDR2 is SYGVKD in the germline V gene. This chain's CDR3 is CAISAGGDTQYF.

V and J are TRBV7-6 and TRBJ1-6; TCRdb picks TRBD1, but there is no DNA to check that call. Germline V gene lookup returns CDR1 SGHVS and CDR2 FNYEAQ. The CDR3 totals 14 residues. CDR3 in amino acids: CASSSPGENSPLHF.

This chain connects TRBV20-1 to TRBJ2-3; TCRdb's D call of TRBD1 is untestable without DNA. The CDR3 consists of 13 residues. Germline assignment: CDR1 DFQATT and CDR2 SNEGSKA (reference sequence). The CDR3 is CSLKGGGTDTQYF.

The chain couples TRBV12-5 to TRBJ2-5; TCRdb outputs TRBD1, but without DNA this stays unchecked. This CDR3 is 13 amino acids long. Germline V gives CDR1 LGHNT, CDR2 FRNRAP. CDR3 protein: CASGETGFETQYF.

V gene TRBV24-1 combines with J gene TRBJ2-3; TCRdb gives TRBD1 as the D gene, but with no DNA this cannot be confirmed. Germline V CDR1 and CDR2: KGHDR, SFDVKD. This CDR3 region has 14 residues. CDR3 amino acids: CATSGQGSADTQYF.

The rearrangement uses TRBV5-4 and TRBJ1-5; TCRdb selects TRBD1, and the lack of DNA leaves this call unchecked. This CDR3 contains 17 residues. Germline loops: CDR1 SGHNT, CDR2 YYREEE (reference sequence). The CDR3 here is CASSLGPGGQGNQPQHF. The full variable domain, completed using reference TRBV5-4 and TRBJ1-5, is ETGVTQSPTHLIKTRGQQVTLRCSSQSGHNTVSWYQQALGQGPQFIFQYYREEENGRGNFPPRFSGLQFPNYSSELNVNALELDDSALYLCASSLGPGGQGNQPQHFGDGTRLSIL.

This chain links TRBV20-1 with TRBJ2-3; TCRdb indicates TRBD2, and absent DNA this call remains unverified. Germline assignment: CDR1 DFQATT and CDR2 SNEGSKA (reference sequence). The CDR3 has 13 amino acids. Here the CDR3 reads CSAKDYKTDTQYF.

The chain is built from TRBV13 and TRBJ2-5; TCRdb's assignment of TRBD1 cannot be checked, as there is no DNA. The CDR3 is made up of 13 amino acids. Per germline, CDR1 PRHDT and CDR2 FYEKMQ (reference sequence). This CDR3 is CASSWGTGETQYF.

The chain is built from TRBV21-1 and TRBJ1-1; TCRdb's D call of TRBD1 is untestable without DNA. TRBV21-1 has pseudogene status. This CDR3 contains 16 residues. CDR3: CASSTTPQGRVTEAFF.

The chain uses TRBV12-3 or TRBV12-4 and TRBJ2-7; TCRdb's assignment of TRBD1 cannot be checked, as there is no DNA. The CDR3 contains 13 residues. CDR3 sequence reads: CASGTGGAYEQYF.

The chain uses TRBV24-1 and TRBJ2-2; TCRdb lists TRBD1, though no DNA is available to test this call. This CDR3 is 15 amino acids long. CDR1 is KGHDR and CDR2 is SFDVKD in the germline V gene. The CDR3 loop is CATSDLPGYTGELFF.

The chain recombines TRBV18 with TRBJ2-5. CDR1 and CDR2 from the germline V gene are KGHSH and LQKENI. This CDR3 spans 15 amino acids. CDR3 sequence reads: CASSLGSVPGGTQYF.

The chain carries TRBV11-2 and TRBJ2-5; the D gene TCRdb calls, TRBD2, cannot be checked with no DNA. Germline V gene sequence: CDR1 SGHAT, CDR2 FQNNGV. The CDR3 contains 17 residues. The CDR3 reads CASSLSPGLAGGKTQYF.

V is TRBV18 and J is TRBJ1-1; TCRdb's D call, TRBD1, is unchecked because there is no DNA. The CDR3 covers 13 residues. Germline V lookup: CDR1 KGHSH, CDR2 LQKENI. CDR3 region: CASSQGAGTEAFF.

The rearrangement uses TRBV20-1 and TRBJ1-1; the TCRdb call, TRBD1, lacks DNA for checking. The CDR3 is made up of 12 amino acids. Germline V gene lookup returns CDR1 DFQATT and CDR2 SNEGSKA (reference sequence). CDR3: CSADPPGTEAFF.

The J gene is TRBJ2-2, the V gene TRBV12-3 or TRBV12-4; lacking DNA, the TRBD1 call made by TCRdb goes unchecked. The CDR3 is made up of 15 amino acids. CDR3 amino acids: CASSPGTPNTGELFF.